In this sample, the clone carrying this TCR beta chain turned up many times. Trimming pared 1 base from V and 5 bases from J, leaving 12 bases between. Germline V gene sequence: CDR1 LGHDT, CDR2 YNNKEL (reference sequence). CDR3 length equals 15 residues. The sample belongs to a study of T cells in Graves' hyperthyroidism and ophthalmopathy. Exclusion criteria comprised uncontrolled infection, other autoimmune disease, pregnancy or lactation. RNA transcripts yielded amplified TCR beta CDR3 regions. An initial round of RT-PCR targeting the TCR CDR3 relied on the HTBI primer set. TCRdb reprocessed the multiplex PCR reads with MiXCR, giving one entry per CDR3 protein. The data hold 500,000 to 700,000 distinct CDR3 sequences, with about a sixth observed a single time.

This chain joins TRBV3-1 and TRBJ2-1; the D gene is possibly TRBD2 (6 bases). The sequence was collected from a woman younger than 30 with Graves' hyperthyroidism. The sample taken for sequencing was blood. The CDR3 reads CASSQGVGSHNEQFF. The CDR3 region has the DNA TGTGCCAGCAGCCAAGGGGTCGGGAGCCACAATGAGCAGTTCTTC.